This T cell receptor beta chain is drawn from a study of blood T cell repertoires in COVID-19. Study in general: Collection of acute and convalescent COVID-19 samples took place in the United States, Italy and Spain. Sources were T cells, B-cell-depleted T cells, or PBMCs; the material itself was cDNA or gDNA.

After removal of 6 bases from V and 5 bases from J, the junction contained 10 bases not matched to a gene. The CDR3 consists of 15 residues. Germline CDR1 and CDR2: SGHAT and FQDESV (reference sequence). In the original workflow: Reference gene primer amplification in the assay estimated nucleated cell counts. The data were produced by immunoSEQ multiplex PCR, yet TCRdb's version contains in-frame clones alone and is incomplete. The DNA gave D and trimming, while V, J and clone size come from that table. The profile covers 140,000 to 150,000 clones, with around 82% appearing a single time and 4.2% taken by the ten largest. This clone was observed a few times.

This chain joins TRBV11-1 and TRBJ2-4; 7 bases agree with TRBD1. The sample comprised peripheral blood. The receptor comes from a man aged 55 to 70 with acute or convalescent COVID-19. The CDR3 sequence: CASRGSRGRENIQYF. The CDR3 DNA is TGTGCCAGCAGGGGGTCGAGGGGGCGAGAAAACATTCAGTACTTC.